Each of the 4 T cell receptor beta chains below was sequenced from the same sample in a study of tumor-infiltrating lymphocytes in localized non-small cell lung cancer. Clones were read by immunoSEQ multiplex PCR, and TCRdb kept only the in-frame ones, dropping some. The sample lists over 14,000 clones, roughly 81% seen once, with 2% to 3% in the top ten. The sample comprised lung tumor tissue. These receptors came from a human donor with non-small cell lung cancer.

The chain is built from TRBV9 and TRBJ1-2; weak D call: TRBD1 (5 bases). Germline CDR1 SGDLS, CDR2 YYNGEE. V lost 2 bases, J lost 4 bases, and 6 bases lay in between. The CDR3 is made up of 12 amino acids. CDR3 nucleotide sequence: TGTGCCAGCAGCGTCACAGGCTATGGCTACACCTTC. It codes for CASSVTGYGYTF.

The rearrangement links TRBV16 to TRBJ1-4; D is unresolved. CDR1 is KGHSY and CDR2 is FQNENV in the germline V gene. The CDR3 has 17 residues. V gave up 4 bases and J gave up 4 bases, with 19 bases separating them. CDR3 DNA sequence: TGTGCCAGCAGCCCGTTTTTAAGGCAACCTATTAATGAAAAACTGTTTTTT. The encoded protein is CASSPFLRQPINEKLFF.

This chain links TRBV4-2 with TRBJ2-2; 7 positions match TRBD2. Germline V lookup: CDR1 LGHNA, CDR2 YNFKEQ. The trim removed 1 base at V and 0 bases at J, leaving 5 bases unmatched. The CDR3 length is 17 residues. The CDR3 nucleotides read TGTGCCAGCAGCCAAGCGGGAGGCGGACCGAACACCGGGGAGCTGTTTTTT. Encoded protein: CASSQAGGGPNTGELFF.

V gene TRBV6-5 combines with J gene TRBJ2-2, with a possible D match to TRBD1 (5 bases). The V gene lost 2 bases and the J gene lost 9 bases, with 10 bases spanning the gap. The CDR3 spans 13 residues. Per germline, CDR1 MNHEY and CDR2 SVGAGI. The CDR3 bases are TGTGCCAGCAGTTACCATTCAGGGTGGGAGCTGTTTTTT. This gives the protein CASSYHSGWELFF.